The present TCR beta chain was sequenced within a study of cytomegalovirus exposure and HLA in healthy donors. Background on the study: Earlier, roughly 120 million unique TCR beta sequences were recovered from about 179 million T cells by an analysis.

Study findings and constraints: Altogether, 150 or so TCR beta chains were recorded as cytomegalovirus-associated. An analysis was carried out at a later point. It showed that HLA-associated TCR beta chains were more clonally expanded than equally common non-associated chains.

A word on this clone: Its antigen is still unknown.

The J segment lost 10 bases and the V segment lost 3 bases, leaving 11 bases of the junction unmatched. The CDR3 runs 14 residues. Germline values: CDR1 GTSNPN, CDR2 SVGIG (reference sequence). PCR involved 60 Vbeta and 13 Jbeta primers. Using immunoSEQ multiplex PCR, the repertoire was profiled, and TCRdb retains in-frame clones only, with some absent. The profile covers some 110,000 clones, with 71% appearing a single time and less than 3.5% taken by the ten largest. The chain combines TRBV30 with TRBJ2-1; TRBD2 agrees at 8 bases. Sequenced material: PBMCs. The TCR comes from a female donor in good health and CMV-seronegative. The CDR3 spells CAWRTAGGPSEQFF. In nucleotides, the CDR3 is TGTGCCTGGAGGACTGCGGGAGGCCCATCCGAGCAGTTCTTC.